The clone carrying this T cell receptor beta chain was seen more than once but under ten times. This sample is drawn from a study of blood T cell repertoires in COVID-19. The CDR3 loop spans 16 amino acids. After removal of 4 bases from V and 6 bases from J, the junction contained 11 bases not matched to a gene. Germline V lookup: CDR1 KGHDR, CDR2 SFDVKD. The study drew participants aged about 18 to 95 years from 20 to 30 US areas. Cohorts were based on clinical histories the participants reported. In the study's own analysis: Scientists estimated how many nucleated cells there were by amplifying reference gene primers. Produced via immunoSEQ multiplex PCR; TCRdb's table is partial and in-frame only. D and trimming were read from the DNA, whereas the V and J calls and clone size are those reported in that table. The sample has roughly 170,000 clones; 81% are singletons.

This receptor was obtained from a woman in her forties with acute COVID-19. The chain links TRBV24-1 to TRBJ2-1; TRBD1 matches 7 bases. The sequenced sample consisted of PBMCs or T cells enriched from blood (not recorded which). In nucleotides, the CDR3 is TGTGCCACCAGTGACTCGACAGGGCGAACGAGCAATGAGCAGTTCTTC. It codes for CATSDSTGRTSNEQFF.